These 28 T cell receptor beta chains were sequenced from one sample in a study of T cells in Graves' hyperthyroidism and ophthalmopathy. TCR beta CDR3 regions were amplified from RNA transcripts. The TCR CDR3 was amplified in a first-round RT-PCR using the HTBI primer set. TCRdb reprocessed the multiplex PCR reads via MiXCR and lists one record per CDR3 protein. The sample carries 300,000 to 350,000 distinct CDR3 sequences, roughly 15% recorded once. The sequenced material came from blood. The source of these receptors is a man aged 25-45 years with Graves' hyperthyroidism.

Details on this clonotype: This may arise from a read error, as a much more abundant clone is one base away. The CDR3 region has the DNA TGTGCCAGCAGTTACTCGAAACCTAACAATGGGCAGTTCTTC. This codes for CASSYSKPNNGQFF. The V gene is TRBV6-2 or TRBV6-3, the J gene TRBJ2-1; D is unresolved. The germline CDR1 and CDR2 sequences are MNHEY and SVGEGT. This CDR3 spans 14 amino acids.

This clonotype was observed many times. The V call is TRBV10-3, the J call TRBJ2-7; 8 bases line up with TRBD1. CDR1 is ENHRY and CDR2 is SYGVKD in the germline V gene. The CDR3 totals 14 residues. V shed 3 bases and J 5 bases; nucleotides not matched to a gene: 6. The CDR3 nucleotides are TGTGCCATCAGTGATCAGGACAGGGTTAACGAGCAGTACTTC. This encodes CAISDQDRVNEQYF.

This chain links TRBV27 with TRBJ2-2; possibly TRBD1 for D (5 bases). V shed 3 bases and J shed 4 bases, with 12 bases lying between them. The CDR3 runs 15 residues. Germline V gene sequence: CDR1 MNHEY, CDR2 SMNVEV (reference sequence). CDR3 region: CASSFGRDGTGELFF. CDR3 sequence (DNA): TGTGCCAGCAGTTTTGGCAGGGATGGCACCGGGGAGCTGTTTTTT.

This sequence joins TRBV11-2 and TRBJ1-2; no clear D. Germline CDR1 is SGHAT and CDR2 is FQNNGV. The CDR3 contains 17 residues. The V and J ends lost 6 bases and 1 base respectively, with 21 bases between them. CDR3 sequence: CASRSPGGRRSNYGYTF. In DNA, the CDR3 is TGTGCCAGCAGGTCTCCAGGCGGAAGGAGGAGTAACTATGGCTACACCTTC. Full variable domain (missing parts from reference TRBV11-2 and TRBJ1-2): EAGVAQSPRYKIIEKRQSVAFWCNPISGHATLYWYQQILGQGPKLLIQFQNNGVVDDSQLPKDRFSAERLKGVDSTLKIQPAKLEDSAVYLCASRSPGGRRSNYGYTFGSGTRLTVV.

In its sample, this clonotype was seen a few times. The rearrangement uses TRBV30 and TRBJ2-5, with D uncertain. CDR1 is GTSNPN, CDR2 SVGIG, per germline (reference sequence). Between the trimmed V and J ends, which lost 5 bases and 0 bases, there was a span of 10 bases. The CDR3 loop spans 13 amino acids. The CDR3 region has the DNA TGTGCCTGGGGCGCAATATACCAAGAGACCCAGTACTTC. Its translation: CAWGAIYQETQYF.

This clonotype has at least ten counts. V and J are TRBV28 and TRBJ2-5; D is unresolved. The CDR3 loop spans 11 amino acids. V dropped 2 bases and J dropped 4 bases, with 2 bases sitting between them. Germline V gene data show CDR1 as MDHEN and CDR2 as SYDVKM. This chain's CDR3 is CASSLPETQYF. Here the CDR3 DNA reads TGTGCCAGCAGTTTACCAGAGACCCAGTACTTC.

The sample holds many counts of this clonotype. This chain connects TRBV5-1 to TRBJ2-3, with TRBD2 identical over 8 bases. The germline V gene has CDR1 SGHRS and CDR2 YFSETQ. V gave up 3 bases and J gave up 0 bases; unmatched junction bases: 12. The CDR3 spans 18 residues. Here the CDR3 DNA reads TGCGCCAGCAGCTCCGGACTAGCAGACCCCACTAGCACAGATACGCAGTATTTT. Encoded protein: CASSSGLADPTSTDTQYF.

The chain recombines TRBV6-5 with TRBJ1-1; TRBD1 might be the D (6 bases). CDR1 is MNHEY and CDR2 is SVGAGI in the germline V gene. With 0 bases removed from V and 3 bases from J, the gap between germline ends came to 23 bases. The CDR3 is 19 amino acids. CDR3 nucleotides: TGTGCCAGCAGTTACTCCTTGGCAGGGGTTTATTTTAGAGACACTGAAGCTTTCTTT. It yields the protein CASSYSLAGVYFRDTEAFF.

This clonotype was seen repeatedly, ten times or more. The chain links TRBV20-1 to TRBJ2-3; 14 nucleotides agree with TRBD2. Germline loops: CDR1 DFQATT, CDR2 SNEGSKA (reference sequence). This CDR3 region has 15 residues. V was clipped by 0 bases and J by 5 bases; unmatched bases: 1. The CDR3, as DNA: TGCAGTGCTAGAGAGGGACTAGCGGGAGTAGATACGCAGTATTTT. Its translation: CSAREGLAGVDTQYF.

Ten or more counts support this clonotype. The chain couples TRBV2 to TRBJ2-5; tentatively, D is TRBD2 (5 bases). Trimming shortened V by 9 bases and J by 5 bases, and 19 bases separated the two germline ends. CDR1 SNHLY and CDR2 FYNNEI come from the germline V gene. This CDR3 contains 14 residues. CDR3 nucleotide sequence: TGTGCCAGTCAAGGAGCTAGCTTTAGGGAGACCCAGTACTTC. Protein: CASQGASFRETQYF.

This clonotype was recorded at least ten times. The chain employs TRBV11-2 and TRBJ2-1; D gene uncertain. V lost 5 bases, J lost 7 bases, and 12 bases lay in between. The germline gives CDR1 SGHAT, CDR2 FQNNGV. The CDR3 totals 13 residues. The CDR3 region has the DNA TGTGCCAGCAGCACGGACCCGAGGAATGAGCAGTTCTTC. Amino acids: CASSTDPRNEQFF.

The sample holds many counts of this clonotype. This chain joins TRBV6-1 and TRBJ2-7; the D call may be TRBD1 or TRBD2 (6 bases each). The germline V gene encodes CDR1 MNHNS and CDR2 SASEGT. CDR3 size: 12 residues. V lost 7 bases, J lost 3 bases, and 10 bases lay in between. Written as DNA, the CDR3 is TGTGCCAGCAAGGGGGGTTTCTACGAGCAGTACTTC. Its translation: CASKGGFYEQYF.

This clonotype has just a few counts. The chain has TRBV4-1 and TRBJ1-1; D ambiguous. The V and J ends lost 0 bases and 0 bases respectively, with 5 bases between them. The CDR3 runs 14 residues. Germline lookup yields CDR1 MGHRA and CDR2 YSYEKL. CDR3 coding DNA: TGCGCCAGCAGCCAAGAACAGCTGAACACTGAAGCTTTCTTT. Its translation is CASSQEQLNTEAFF.

In this sample, this clonotype turned up a few times. The V call is TRBV5-1, the J call TRBJ2-2, with D uncertain. CDR1 and CDR2 (germline): SGHRS, YFSETQ. Trimming shortened V by 1 base and J by 2 bases, and 12 bases separated the two germline ends. The CDR3 extends over 16 amino acids. The CDR3 region is CASSLLAQLNTGELFF. As DNA, the CDR3 is TGCGCCAGCAGCTTGCTGGCACAGTTAAACACCGGGGAGCTGTTTTTT. Combining the CDR3 with reference TRBV5-1 and TRBJ2-2 gives the whole variable domain KAGVTQTPRYLIKTRGQQVTLSCSPISGHRSVSWYQQTPGQGLQFLFEYFSETQRNKGNFPGRFSGRQFSNSRSEMNVSTLELGDSALYLCASSLLAQLNTGELFFGEGSRLTVL.

This clonotype was counted many times. The chain recombines TRBV28 with TRBJ2-7; 9 bases map to TRBD2. The CDR3 is made up of 16 amino acids. CDR1 and CDR2 (germline): MDHEN, SYDVKM. Trimming removed 6 bases from V and 6 bases from J; junction bases left unmatched: 15. The CDR3 sequence is CASSYPLPAGGSEQYF. CDR3 nucleotides: TGTGCCAGCAGCTATCCCTTACCAGCGGGAGGTAGCGAGCAGTACTTC.

This clonotype was seen ten or more times. V is TRBV5-1 and J is TRBJ2-1; tentative D call: TRBD1 (5 bases). Germline-derived CDR1 and CDR2 are SGHRS and YFSETQ. The V and J ends lost 1 base and 12 bases respectively, with 17 bases between them. The CDR3 sequence is 14 residues long. The CDR3 protein is CASSLRGQRLGQFF. CDR3 coding DNA: TGCGCCAGCAGCTTGAGGGGTCAGAGGTTAGGGCAGTTCTTC.

The chain joins TRBV27 to TRBJ2-7; D possibly corresponds to TRBD2 (6 bases). This CDR3 comprises 14 residues. The germline V and J ends were trimmed by 3 bases and 2 bases, with 11 bases remaining between them. Germline CDR1 is MNHEY and CDR2 is SMNVEV (reference sequence). CDR3 residues: CASSFREFPYEQYF. CDR3 DNA: TGTGCCAGCAGTTTCCGGGAGTTCCCCTACGAGCAGTACTTC.

This clonotype was seen a handful of times. The rearrangement links TRBV30 to TRBJ2-7; D might be TRBD1 (6 bases). The CDR3 sequence is 15 residues long. Trimming stripped 3 bases from V and 2 bases from J, with 17 bases between. The germline V gene has CDR1 GTSNPN and CDR2 SVGIG (reference sequence). The CDR3 DNA reads TGTGCCTGGAGACCCGGACAGACGGTAACCTACGAGCAGTACTTC. It encodes CAWRPGQTVTYEQYF. Combining the CDR3 with reference TRBV30 and TRBJ2-7 gives the whole variable domain SQTIHQWPATLVQPVGSPLSLECTVEGTSNPNLYWYRQAAGRGLQLLFYSVGIGQISSEVPQNLSASRPQDRQFILSSKKLLLSDSGFYLCAWRPGQTVTYEQYFGPGTRLTVT.

The chain combines TRBV19 with TRBJ2-2, with D unresolved. CDR3 size: 15 residues. Trimming cost V 1 base and J 4 bases, with 10 bases left between them. Germline loops: CDR1 LNHDA, CDR2 SQIVND (reference sequence). This CDR3 reads CASSIGLDGTGELFF. As DNA, the CDR3 is TGTGCCAGTAGTATAGGACTGGACGGCACCGGGGAGCTGTTTTTT.

This clonotype has just a few counts. V is TRBV6-5 and J is TRBJ2-3, with 9 bases lining up with TRBD2. The germline V gene has CDR1 MNHEY and CDR2 SVGAGI. J gave up 3 bases and V 3 bases, and 7 bases lay outside the gene matches. This CDR3 region has 16 residues. The CDR3: CASSYQAGGWTDTQYF. CDR3 coding DNA: TGTGCCAGCAGTTATCAGGCGGGAGGGTGGACAGATACGCAGTATTTT.

The J gene is TRBJ1-1, the V gene TRBV29-1; perhaps TRBD1 as D (5 bases). CDR1 and CDR2 (germline): SQVTM, ANQGSEA. The CDR3 extends over 13 amino acids. Between the trimmed V and J ends, which lost 4 bases and 1 base, there was a span of 10 bases. The CDR3 reads CSVVGDGNTEAFF. The CDR3 region has the DNA TGCAGCGTTGTAGGGGATGGGAACACTGAAGCTTTCTTT. Drawing the rest from reference TRBV29-1 and TRBJ1-1, the complete variable domain is SAVISQKPSRDICQRGTSLTIQCQVDSQVTMMFWYRQQPGQSLTLIATANQGSEATYESGFVIDKFPISRPNLTFSTLTVSNMSPEDSSIYLCSVVGDGNTEAFFGQGTRLTVV.

The sample holds a few counts of this clonotype. The CDR3 DNA is TGTGCCAGCTCCTCCCTCGGAACAGGGGGTGTCACAGATACGCAGTATTTT. It is translated as CASSSLGTGGVTDTQYF. The gene calls are TRBV18 and TRBJ2-3; TRBD1 agrees at 8 bases. CDR1 is KGHSH and CDR2 is LQKENI in the germline V gene. The junction had 13 bases not matched to a gene; V was cut back by 6 bases and J by 2 bases. The CDR3 loop spans 17 amino acids.

At least ten counts were recorded for this clonotype. The CDR3 nucleotides are TGTGCCAGCAGTACAGGGGGCCGAGGTGAGACCCAGTACTTC. Translating gives CASSTGGRGETQYF. The chain carries TRBV12-3 or TRBV12-4 and TRBJ2-5; 9 bases are a match to TRBD1. Trimming took 5 bases from V and 5 from J; bases not matched to a gene: 6. The CDR3 is made up of 14 amino acids.

This clonotype was seen ten or more times. This rearrangement joins TRBV5-1 to TRBJ2-7, with TRBD2 identical over 9 bases. The CDR3 length is 15 residues. V dropped 1 base and J dropped 5; count of bases not matched to a gene: 7. Germline V gene sequence: CDR1 SGHRS, CDR2 YFSETQ. The CDR3 bases are TGCGCCAGCAGCTTGAATAGCGGGAGTGTCGACGAGCAGTACTTC. Protein sequence: CASSLNSGSVDEQYF.

Many counts were recorded for this clonotype. Here the CDR3 DNA reads TGTGCCAGCAGCTTGGGAGCATTCAACAATGAGCAGTTCTTC. Its protein product is CASSLGAFNNEQFF. This chain links TRBV11-3 with TRBJ2-1; the D gene is possibly TRBD2 (5 bases). Germline assignment: CDR1 SGHNT and CDR2 YENEEA. The CDR3 is made up of 14 amino acids. V was trimmed by 3 bases and J by 5 bases, leaving 11 bases between them.

The chain is built from TRBV27 and TRBJ1-6; D perhaps matches TRBD1 (5 bases). The V and J ends lost 6 bases and 7 bases respectively, with 10 bases between them. This CDR3 contains 13 residues. Per germline, CDR1 MNHEY and CDR2 SMNVEV (reference sequence). Here the CDR3 DNA reads TGTGCCAGCAGCCATGGGGGAAATTCACCCCTCCACTTT. Translating gives CASSHGGNSPLHF.

This chain uses TRBV4-1 with TRBJ2-5, with 8 bases aligning to TRBD2. The CDR3 has 15 amino acids. V shed 0 bases, J shed 5 bases, and the junction held 5 bases outside the gene matches. Germline CDR1 is MGHRA and CDR2 is YSYEKL. Written as DNA, the CDR3 is TGCGCCAGCAGCCAAGAAGCGGGAGTACAGGAGACCCAGTACTTC. This sequence encodes CASSQEAGVQETQYF.

This clonotype turned up a few times. The rearrangement joins TRBV15 to TRBJ2-1; D might be TRBD2 (6 bases). The length of the CDR3 is 17 residues. Germline CDR1 is LNHNV and CDR2 is YYDKDF (reference sequence). V gave up 5 bases and J gave up 3 bases, with 20 bases separating them. CDR3 in amino acids: CATSSLSLAKIYNEQFF. CDR3 coding DNA: TGTGCCACCAGCTCCCTTTCGCTAGCGAAAATCTACAATGAGCAGTTCTTC.